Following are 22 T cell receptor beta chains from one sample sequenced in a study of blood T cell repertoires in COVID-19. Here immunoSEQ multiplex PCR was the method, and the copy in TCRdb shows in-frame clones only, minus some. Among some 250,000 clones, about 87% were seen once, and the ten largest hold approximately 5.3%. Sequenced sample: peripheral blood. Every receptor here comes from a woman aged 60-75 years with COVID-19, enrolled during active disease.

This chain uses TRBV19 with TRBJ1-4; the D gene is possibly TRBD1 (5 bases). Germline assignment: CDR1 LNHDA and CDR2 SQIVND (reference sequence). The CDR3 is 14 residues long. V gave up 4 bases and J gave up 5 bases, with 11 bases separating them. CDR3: CASSTRQPNEKLFF. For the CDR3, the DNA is TGTGCCAGTAGTACCCGACAGCCCAATGAAAAACTGTTTTTT.

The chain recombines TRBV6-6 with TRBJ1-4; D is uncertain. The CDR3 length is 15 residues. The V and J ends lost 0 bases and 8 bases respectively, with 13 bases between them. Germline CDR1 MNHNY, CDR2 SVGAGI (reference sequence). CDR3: CASSYSGEIDEKLFF. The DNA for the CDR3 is TGTGCCAGCAGTTACTCGGGCGAGATAGACGAAAAACTGTTTTTT.

CDR3 loop: CASSLAGGGRSNEQFF. The CDR3 DNA reads TGTGCCAGCAGCTTAGCGGGGGGAGGGAGGAGCAATGAGCAGTTCTTC. This chain uses TRBV7-2 with TRBJ2-1, with 7 bases lining up with TRBD2. Losses at the gene ends were 0 bases for V and 6 bases for J; bases not matched to a gene: 8. The germline V gene encodes CDR1 SGHTA and CDR2 FQGNSA. The CDR3 covers 16 residues.

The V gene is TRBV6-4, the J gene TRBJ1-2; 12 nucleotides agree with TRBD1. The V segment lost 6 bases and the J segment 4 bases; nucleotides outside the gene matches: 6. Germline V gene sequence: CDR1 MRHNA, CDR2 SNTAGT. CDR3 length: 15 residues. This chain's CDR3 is CASRPGQGAAYGYTF. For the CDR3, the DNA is TGTGCCAGCAGGCCGGGACAGGGGGCGGCCTATGGCTACACCTTC.

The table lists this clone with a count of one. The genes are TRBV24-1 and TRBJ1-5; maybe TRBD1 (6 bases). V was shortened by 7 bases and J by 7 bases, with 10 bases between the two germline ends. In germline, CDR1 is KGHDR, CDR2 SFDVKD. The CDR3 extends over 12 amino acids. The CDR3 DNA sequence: TGTGCCACCAGCGATCAGGGGCAGCCCCAGCATTTT. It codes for CATSDQGQPQHF.

The CDR3 nucleotides are TGCAGCGTTGTGCCCGGGAGCTCTGGAAACACCATATATTTT. It encodes CSVVPGSSGNTIYF. V is TRBV29-1 and J is TRBJ1-3; D gene uncertain. Trimming took off 4 bases at V and 0 bases at J, with 10 bases between the two ends. This CDR3 has 14 residues. The germline CDR1 and CDR2 sequences are SQVTM and ANQGSEA.

The CDR3, as DNA: TGTGCCAGCAGACGAAATCCGGGACAGGAAAACACTGAAGCTTTCTTT. Its protein product is CASRRNPGQENTEAFF. V and J are TRBV7-9 and TRBJ1-1; 8 nucleotides agree with TRBD1. Germline assignment: CDR1 SEHNR and CDR2 FQNEAQ (reference sequence). The CDR3 totals 16 residues. Trimming cost V 6 bases and J 2 bases; bases outside gene matches: 11. Filled out from reference TRBV7-9 and TRBJ1-1, the complete variable domain reads DTGVSQNPRHKITKRGQNVTFRCDPISEHNRLYWYRQTLGQGPEFLTYFQNEAQLEKSRLLSDRFSAERPKGSFSTLEIQRTEQGDSAMYLCASRRNPGQENTEAFFGQGTRLTVV.

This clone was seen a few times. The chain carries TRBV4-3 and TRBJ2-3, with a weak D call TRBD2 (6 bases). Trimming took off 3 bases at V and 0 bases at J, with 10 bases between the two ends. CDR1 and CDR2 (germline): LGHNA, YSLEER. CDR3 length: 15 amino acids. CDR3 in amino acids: CASSQGLFSTDTQYF. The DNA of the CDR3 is TGCGCCAGCAGCCAGGGACTTTTCAGCACAGATACGCAGTATTTT.

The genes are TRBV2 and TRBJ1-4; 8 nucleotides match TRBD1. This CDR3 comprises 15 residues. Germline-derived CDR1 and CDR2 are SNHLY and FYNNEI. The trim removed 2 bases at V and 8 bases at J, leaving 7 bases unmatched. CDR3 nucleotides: TGTGCCAGCAGTGAACAGGGGGCGACAATAGAAAAACTGTTTTTT. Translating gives CASSEQGATIEKLFF.

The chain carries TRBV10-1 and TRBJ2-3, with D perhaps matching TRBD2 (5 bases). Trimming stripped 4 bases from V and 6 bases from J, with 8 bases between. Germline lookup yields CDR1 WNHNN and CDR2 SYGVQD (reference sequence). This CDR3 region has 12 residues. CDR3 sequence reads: CASSASGDTQYF. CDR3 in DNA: TGCGCCAGCAGTGCCTCGGGGGATACGCAGTATTTT.

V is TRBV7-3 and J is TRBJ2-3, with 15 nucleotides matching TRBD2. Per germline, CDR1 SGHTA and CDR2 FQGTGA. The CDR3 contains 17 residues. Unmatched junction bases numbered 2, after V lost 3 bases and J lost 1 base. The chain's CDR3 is CASSFRTSGRGTDTQYF. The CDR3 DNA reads TGTGCCAGCAGCTTTAGGACTAGCGGGAGGGGCACAGATACGCAGTATTTT.

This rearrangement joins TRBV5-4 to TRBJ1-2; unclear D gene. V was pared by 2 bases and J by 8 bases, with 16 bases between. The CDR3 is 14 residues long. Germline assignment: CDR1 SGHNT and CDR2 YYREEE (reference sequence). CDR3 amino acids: CASSFRSGSFGYTF. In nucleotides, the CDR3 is TGTGCCAGCAGCTTTAGGTCCGGGTCATTCGGCTACACCTTC.

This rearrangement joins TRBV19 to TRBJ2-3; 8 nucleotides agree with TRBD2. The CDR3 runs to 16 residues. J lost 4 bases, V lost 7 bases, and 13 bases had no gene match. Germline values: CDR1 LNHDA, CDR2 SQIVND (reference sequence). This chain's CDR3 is CASNPMAAGAADTQYF. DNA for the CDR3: TGTGCCAGTAACCCCATGGCAGCGGGAGCGGCAGATACGCAGTATTTT.

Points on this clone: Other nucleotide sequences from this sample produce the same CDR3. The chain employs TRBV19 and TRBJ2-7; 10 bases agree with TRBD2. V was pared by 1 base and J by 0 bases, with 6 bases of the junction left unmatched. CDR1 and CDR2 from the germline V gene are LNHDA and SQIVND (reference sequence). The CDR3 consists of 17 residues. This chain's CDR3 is CASSIGGTSVSSYEQYF. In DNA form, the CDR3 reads TGTGCCAGTAGTATAGGGGGGACTAGCGTCAGCTCCTACGAGCAGTACTTC.

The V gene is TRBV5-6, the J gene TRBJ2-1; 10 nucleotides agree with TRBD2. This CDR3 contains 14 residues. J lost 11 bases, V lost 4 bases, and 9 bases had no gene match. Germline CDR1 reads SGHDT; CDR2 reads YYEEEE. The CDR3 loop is CASSPPSGRAKQFF. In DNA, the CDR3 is TGTGCCAGCAGCCCACCCAGCGGGAGGGCAAAGCAGTTCTTC. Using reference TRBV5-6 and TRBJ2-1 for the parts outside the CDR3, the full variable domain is DAGVTQSPTHLIKTRGQQVTLRCSPKSGHDTVSWYQQALGQGPQFIFQYYEEEERQRGNFPDRFSGHQFPNYSSELNVNALLLGDSALYLCASSPPSGRAKQFFGPGTRLTVL.

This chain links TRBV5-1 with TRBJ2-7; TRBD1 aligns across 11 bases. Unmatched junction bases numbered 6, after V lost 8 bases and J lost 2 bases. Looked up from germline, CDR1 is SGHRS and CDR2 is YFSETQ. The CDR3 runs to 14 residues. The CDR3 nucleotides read TGCGCCAGTCAGAGGACAGGGGGCACCTACGAGCAGTACTTC. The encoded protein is CASQRTGGTYEQYF.

The CDR3 nucleotides are TGTGCCAGCAGTGACCCCAGCGGGAGGAACCGCTACGAGCAGTACTTC. Its translation: CASSDPSGRNRYEQYF. This sequence joins TRBV2 and TRBJ2-7, with 9 bases lining up with TRBD2. CDR3 size: 16 residues. Germline V gives CDR1 SNHLY, CDR2 FYNNEI. Losses at the gene ends were 3 bases for V and 3 bases for J; bases not matched to a gene: 9. Full variable domain (remainder filled in from reference TRBV2 and TRBJ2-7): EPEVTQTPSHQVTQMGQEVILRCVPISNHLYFYWYRQILGQKVEFLVSFYNNEISEKSEIFDDQFSVERPDGSNFTLKIRSTKLEDSAMYFCASSDPSGRNRYEQYFGPGTRLTVT.

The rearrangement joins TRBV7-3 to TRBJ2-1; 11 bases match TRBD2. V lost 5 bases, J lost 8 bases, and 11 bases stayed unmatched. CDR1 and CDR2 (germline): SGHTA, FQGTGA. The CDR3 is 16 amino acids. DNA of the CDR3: TGTGCCAGCAGCCCTCGACTAGCGGGAAGGTGGGATGAGCAGTTCTTC. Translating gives CASSPRLAGRWDEQFF. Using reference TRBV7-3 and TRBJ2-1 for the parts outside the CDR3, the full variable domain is GAGVSQTPSNKVTEKGKYVELRCDPISGHTALYWYRQSLGQGPEFLIYFQGTGAADDSGLPNDRFFAVRPEGSVSTLKIQRTERGDSAVYLCASSPRLAGRWDEQFFGPGTRLTVL.

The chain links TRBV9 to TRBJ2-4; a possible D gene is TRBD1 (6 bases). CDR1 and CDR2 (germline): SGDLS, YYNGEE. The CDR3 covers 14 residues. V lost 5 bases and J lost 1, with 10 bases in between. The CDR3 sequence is CASSGGRAKNIQYF. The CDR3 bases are TGTGCCAGCAGTGGGGGCCGGGCCAAAAACATTCAGTACTTC.

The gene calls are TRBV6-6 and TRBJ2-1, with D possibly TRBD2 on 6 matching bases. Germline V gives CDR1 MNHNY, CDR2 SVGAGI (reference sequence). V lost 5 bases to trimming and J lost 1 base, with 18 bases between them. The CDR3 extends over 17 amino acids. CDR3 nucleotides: TGTGCCAGCAGTCCATTTTTCGGGGGATTATCCTACAATGAGCAGTTCTTC. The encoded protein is CASSPFFGGLSYNEQFF.

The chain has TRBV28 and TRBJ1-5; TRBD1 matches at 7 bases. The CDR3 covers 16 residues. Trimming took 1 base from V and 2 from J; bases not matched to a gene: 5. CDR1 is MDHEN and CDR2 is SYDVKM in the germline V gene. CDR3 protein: CASSLSFTGGNQPQHF. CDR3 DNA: TGTGCCAGCAGTTTATCTTTCACAGGGGGCAATCAGCCCCAGCATTTT. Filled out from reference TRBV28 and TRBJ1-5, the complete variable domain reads DVKVTQSSRYLVKRTGEKVFLECVQDMDHENMFWYRQDPGLGLRLIYFSYDVKMKEKGDIPEGYSVSREKKERFSLILESASTNQTSMYLCASSLSFTGGNQPQHFGDGTRLSIL.

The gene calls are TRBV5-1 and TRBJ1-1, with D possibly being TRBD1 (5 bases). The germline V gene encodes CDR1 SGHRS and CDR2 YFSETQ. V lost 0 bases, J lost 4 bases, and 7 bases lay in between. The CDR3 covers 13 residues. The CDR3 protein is CASSLDTGTEAFF. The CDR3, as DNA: TGCGCCAGCAGCTTGGATACAGGCACTGAAGCTTTCTTT.